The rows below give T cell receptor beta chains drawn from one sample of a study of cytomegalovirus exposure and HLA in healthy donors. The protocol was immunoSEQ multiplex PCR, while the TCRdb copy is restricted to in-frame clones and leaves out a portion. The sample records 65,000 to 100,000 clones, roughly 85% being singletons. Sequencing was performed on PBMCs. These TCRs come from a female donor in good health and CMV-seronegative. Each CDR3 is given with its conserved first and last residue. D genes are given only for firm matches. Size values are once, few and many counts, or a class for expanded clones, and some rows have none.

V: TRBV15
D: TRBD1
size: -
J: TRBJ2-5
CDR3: CATSRTGGSETQYF

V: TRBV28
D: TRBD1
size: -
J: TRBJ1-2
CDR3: CASRAPDRVGYTF

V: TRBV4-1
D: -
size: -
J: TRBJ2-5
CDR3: CASSQERASEETQYF

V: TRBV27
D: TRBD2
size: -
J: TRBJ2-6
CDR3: CASSLTGGFSSGANVLTF

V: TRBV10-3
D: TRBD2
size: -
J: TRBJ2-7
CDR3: CAISASGNSYEQYF

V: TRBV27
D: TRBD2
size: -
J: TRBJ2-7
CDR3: CASSLGTSGGEQYF

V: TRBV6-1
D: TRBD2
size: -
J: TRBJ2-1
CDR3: CASSGGGHDNEQFF

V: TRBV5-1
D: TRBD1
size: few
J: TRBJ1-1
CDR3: CASSRQGVGTEAFF

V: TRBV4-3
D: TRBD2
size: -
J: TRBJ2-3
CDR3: CASSPAGSTDTQYF

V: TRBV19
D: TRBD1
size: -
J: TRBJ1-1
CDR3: CASSRTGGDTEAFF

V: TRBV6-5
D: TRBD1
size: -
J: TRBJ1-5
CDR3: CASSPGQGFRQPQHF

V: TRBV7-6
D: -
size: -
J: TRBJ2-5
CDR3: CASSFFPGEQYF

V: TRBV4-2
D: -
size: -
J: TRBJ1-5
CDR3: CASSQDRTLDSNQPQHF

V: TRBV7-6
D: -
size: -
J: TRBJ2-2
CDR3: CASSLGQNTGELFF

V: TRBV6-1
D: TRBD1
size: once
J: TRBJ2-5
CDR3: CASSRRTGLQETQYF

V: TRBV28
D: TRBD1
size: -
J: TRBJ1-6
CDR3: CASRVTGGRSPLHF

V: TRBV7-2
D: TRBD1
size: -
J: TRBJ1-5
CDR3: CASSHRTGYSNQPQHF

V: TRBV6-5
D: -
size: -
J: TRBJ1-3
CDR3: CASSAMDSLGNTIYF

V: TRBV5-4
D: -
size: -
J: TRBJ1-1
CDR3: CASSSSKGVNTEAFF

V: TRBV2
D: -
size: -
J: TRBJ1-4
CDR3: CASMNRFNEKLFF

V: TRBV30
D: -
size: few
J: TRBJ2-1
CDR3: CAWNQGTSYNEQFF

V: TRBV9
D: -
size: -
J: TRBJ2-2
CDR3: CASSVQGSPGELFF

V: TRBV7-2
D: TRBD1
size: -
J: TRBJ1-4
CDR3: CASSWRGTANEKLFF

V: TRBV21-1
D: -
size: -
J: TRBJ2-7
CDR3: CASTAPTSGKTYEQYF

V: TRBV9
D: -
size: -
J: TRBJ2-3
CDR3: CASSRSQDTQYF

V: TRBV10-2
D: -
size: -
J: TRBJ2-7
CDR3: CASSESASLSYEQYF

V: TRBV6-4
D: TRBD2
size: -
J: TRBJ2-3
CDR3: CASSDRVMASGRTDTQYF

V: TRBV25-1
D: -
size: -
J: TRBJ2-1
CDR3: CASSERGATYNEQFF

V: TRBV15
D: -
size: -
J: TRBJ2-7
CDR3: CATSAMRRGEQYF

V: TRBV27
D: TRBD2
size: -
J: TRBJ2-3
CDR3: CASSSGGRTTDTQYF

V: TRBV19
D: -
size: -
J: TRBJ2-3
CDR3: CASSMGLRTDTQYF

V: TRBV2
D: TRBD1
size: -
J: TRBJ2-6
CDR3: CASSERGTGVISGANVLTF

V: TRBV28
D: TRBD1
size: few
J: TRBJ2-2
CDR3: CASSSEGQGIGELFF

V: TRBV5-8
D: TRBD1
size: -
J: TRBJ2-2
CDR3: CASSPGQGDYGGELFF

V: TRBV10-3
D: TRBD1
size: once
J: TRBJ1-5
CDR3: CAISAEGAGNQPQHF

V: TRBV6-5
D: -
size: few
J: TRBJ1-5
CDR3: CASSTVQGPQHF

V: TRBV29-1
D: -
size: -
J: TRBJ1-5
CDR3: CSVDLGGGQPQHF

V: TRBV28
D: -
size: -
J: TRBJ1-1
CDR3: CASSLGILGEAFF

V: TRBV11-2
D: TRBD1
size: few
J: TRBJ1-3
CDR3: CASSSIGTAGNTIYF

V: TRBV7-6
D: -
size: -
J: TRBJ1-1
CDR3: CASSPGQRITEAFF

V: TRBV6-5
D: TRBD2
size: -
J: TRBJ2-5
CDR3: CASSYSGGGQGTQYF

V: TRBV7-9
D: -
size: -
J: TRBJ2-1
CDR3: CASSLDPREQFF

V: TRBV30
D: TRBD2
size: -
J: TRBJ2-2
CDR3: CAGYPGLAGVTGELFF

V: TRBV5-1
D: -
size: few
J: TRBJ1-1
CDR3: CASSLRRGMNTEAFF

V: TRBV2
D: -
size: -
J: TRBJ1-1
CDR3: CASSESQGWNTEAFF

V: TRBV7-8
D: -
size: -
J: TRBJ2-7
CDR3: CASSHGQGGLYEQYF

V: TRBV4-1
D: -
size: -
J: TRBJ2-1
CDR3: CASSQDFPGSHEQFF

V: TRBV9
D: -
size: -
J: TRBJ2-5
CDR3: CASSEPGGQETQYF

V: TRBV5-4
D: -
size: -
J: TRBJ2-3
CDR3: CASSLERSTDTQYF

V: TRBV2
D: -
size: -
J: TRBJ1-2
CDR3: CASTWIRLSGRDGYTF